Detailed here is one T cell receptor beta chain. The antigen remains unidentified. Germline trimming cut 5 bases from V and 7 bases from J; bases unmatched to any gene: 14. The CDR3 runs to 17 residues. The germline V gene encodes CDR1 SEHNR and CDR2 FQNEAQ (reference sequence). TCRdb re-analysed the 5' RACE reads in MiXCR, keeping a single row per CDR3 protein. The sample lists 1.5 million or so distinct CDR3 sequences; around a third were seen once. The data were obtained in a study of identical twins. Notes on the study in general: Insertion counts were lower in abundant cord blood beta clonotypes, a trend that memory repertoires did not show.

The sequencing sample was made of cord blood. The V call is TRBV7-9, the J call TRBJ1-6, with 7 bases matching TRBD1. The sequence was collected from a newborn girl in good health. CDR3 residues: CASSPEGATPRNSPLHF. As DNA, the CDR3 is TGTGCCAGCAGCCCCGAGGGGGCCACCCCTCGCAATTCACCCCTCCACTTT. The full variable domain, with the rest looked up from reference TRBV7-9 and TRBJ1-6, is DTGVSQNPRHKITKRGQNVTFRCDPISEHNRLYWYRQTLGQGPEFLTYFQNEAQLEKSRLLSDRFSAERPKGSFSTLEIQRTEQGDSAMYLCASSPEGATPRNSPLHFGNGTRLTVT.